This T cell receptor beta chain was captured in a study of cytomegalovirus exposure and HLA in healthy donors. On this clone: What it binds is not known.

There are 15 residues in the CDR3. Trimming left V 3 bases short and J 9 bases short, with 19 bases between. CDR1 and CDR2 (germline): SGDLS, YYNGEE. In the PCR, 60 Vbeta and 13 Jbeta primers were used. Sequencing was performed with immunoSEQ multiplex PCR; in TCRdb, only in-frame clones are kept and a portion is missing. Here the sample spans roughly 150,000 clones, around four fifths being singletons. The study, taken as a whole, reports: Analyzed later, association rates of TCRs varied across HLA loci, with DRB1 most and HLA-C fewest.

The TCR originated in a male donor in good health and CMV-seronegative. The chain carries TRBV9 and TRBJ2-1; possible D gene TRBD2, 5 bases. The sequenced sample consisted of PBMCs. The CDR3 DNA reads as TGTGCCAGCAGCGCCCCGGCACGAAATCGGGGTGAGCAGTTCTTC. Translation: CASSAPARNRGEQFF.